The rows below give T cell receptor beta chains drawn from one sample of a study of tumor and adjacent non-tumor tissue in lung cancer. TCRdb re-called the multiplex PCR reads through MiXCR, storing one row per CDR3 protein. The sample includes approximately 77,000 distinct CDR3 sequences, 70% to 90% of them seen just once. Sequencing was carried out using distant non-tumor lung tissue. These receptors all stem from a man in his 60s with non-small cell lung cancer. The CDR3 runs from the conserved cysteine through the conserved F or W. Each record gives: J gene, V gene, D gene, clone size, CDR3 length, CDR3 protein, CDR3 DNA. D genes are given only for firm matches. Some rows mark clone size as missing; the rest say once, few, many or name a class of expanded clone.

TRBJ2-7 TRBV11-3 TRBD1 NA 15 CASNSRQGSGYEQYF TGTGCCAGCAACTCCCGACAGGGGTCTGGGTACGAGCAGTACTTC
TRBJ2-1 TRBV6-2/TRBV6-3 NA NA 15 CASSQDSDSYIEQLF TGTGCCAGCAGCCAGGACTCGGATTCCTACATTGAGCAGCTCTTC
TRBJ1-1 TRBV11-2 NA NA 14 CTSSLMQGRIEAFF TGTACCAGCAGCTTAATGCAGGGGAGAATTGAAGCTTTCTTT
TRBJ2-6 TRBV11-2 NA NA 19 CTSSLVAKDRPSGANVLTF TGTACTAGCAGCTTAGTTGCAAAGGACAGGCCCTCTGGGGCCAACGTCCTGACTTTC
TRBJ1-5 TRBV7-9 NA NA 13 CASSSQGNQPQHF TGTGCCAGCAGCTCGCAGGGCAATCAGCCCCAGCATTTT
TRBJ2-6 TRBV6-5 NA once 17 CASSLVGASSGANVLAF TGTGCCAGCAGCCTAGTGGGTGCCAGCTCTGGGGCCAACGTCCTGGCTTTC
TRBJ2-3 TRBV10-2 NA NA 15 CASSYPWKDTDTHYF TGCGCAAGCAGTTATCCATGGAAGGACACAGATACGCATTATTTC
TRBJ2-3 TRBV11-3 NA NA 16 CVNSLVAGGRTDTQYF TGTGTCAACAGCTTAGTCGCCGGGGGGCGGACGGATACGCAGTATTTT
TRBJ1-1 TRBV5-6 NA NA 13 CANSLFKGSEAFF TGTGCCAACAGCTTGTTTAAGGGCAGTGAAGCTTTCTTT
TRBJ1-1 TRBV5-4 NA NA 17 CASSAGRLGRGDTEAFF TGTGCCAGTAGCGCCGGTCGATTGGGACGAGGCGACACTGAAGCTTTCTTT
TRBJ2-6 TRBV11-2 TRBD2 NA 18 CADSPTSGGAIGANVLTF TGTGCCGACAGTCCAACTAGCGGGGGAGCCATTGGGGCCAACGTCCTGACTTTC
TRBJ1-1 TRBV14 NA NA 15 CARSQVRGFWTEAFF TGTGCCAGAAGCCAAGTACGGGGCTTTTGGACTGAAGCTTTTTTT
TRBJ2-1 TRBV7-7 TRBD1 NA 13 CVSSSDRGNEQFF TGTGTCAGCAGCTCGGACAGGGGGAATGAGCAGTTCTTC
TRBJ1-1 TRBV20-1 NA once 14 CSARVGADVTEAFF TGTAGTGCTAGGGTGGGGGCTGATGTCACTGAAGCTTTCTTT
TRBJ2-1 TRBV5-1 NA NA 13 CASIGPGFNEQCF TGCGCCAGCATAGGTCCCGGATTTAATGAGCAGTGCTTC
TRBJ2-1 TRBV6-4 NA NA 13 CASSDGPEGVAFF TGTGCCAGCAGTGACGGTCCGGAGGGGGTGGCGTTCTTC
TRBJ2-1 TRBV11-3 NA NA 15 CASSLTSLSYNEQFF TGTGCCAGCAGCCTCACTAGCTTGTCTTACAATGAGCAGTTCTTC
TRBJ2-3 TRBV6-2/TRBV6-3 NA once 16 CASGFQPQRAADMQYF TGTGCCAGCGGATTCCAACCTCAGAGGGCGGCAGATATGCAGTATTTT
TRBJ2-7 TRBV11-2 TRBD2 NA 15 CASSLTTSGCYELYF TGTGCCAGCAGCTTAACGACTAGCGGATGTTACGAGCTGTACTTC
TRBJ1-4 TRBV6-1 TRBD1 NA 18 CAIGQGGMSKVTNEKLFF TGTGCCATAGGACAGGGAGGGATGTCTAAAGTAACTAATGAAAAACTGTTTTTT
TRBJ2-7 TRBV20-1 NA few 16 CSARDVLGTGLNEQYF TGCAGTGCTAGAGATGTTCTTGGGACCGGTTTGAACGAGCAGTACTTC
TRBJ1-1 TRBV5-1 NA NA 12 CASSDGNTESFF TGCGCCTCCTCGGATGGTAACACTGAATCTTTCTTT
TRBJ2-1 TRBV20-1 NA once 16 CSARARSRDEFDKQFF TGCAGTGCTAGAGCAAGGAGCCGAGACGAGTTTGATAAGCAGTTCTTC
TRBJ1-5 TRBV6-5 NA NA 15 CACSYLRGSNQSQHF TGTGCCTGCAGTTACCTACGGGGAAGCAATCAGTCCCAGCATTTT
TRBJ2-1 TRBV7-3 NA NA 16 CASSLTDRKAGSEQFF TGTGCCAGCAGTTTAACAGACAGGAAGGCGGGCAGTGAGCAGTTCTTC
TRBJ2-3 TRBV11-2 TRBD1 many 15 CASSPQGQATDTQYF TGTGCCAGCAGCCCCCAAGGACAGGCGACAGATACGCAGTATTTT
TRBJ2-5 TRBV11-2 NA NA 13 CASSSTREGIQYF TGTGCAAGCAGCTCTACAAGGGAAGGGATCCAGTACTTC
TRBJ2-7 TRBV11-2 NA NA 17 CASSLIFEALKDYEQYF TGTGCCAGCAGCTTAATCTTCGAGGCCCTCAAAGACTACGAGCAGTACTTC
TRBJ1-4 TRBV12-3/TRBV12-4 NA NA 13 CTSIPASNEKLFF TGTACCAGCATCCCCGCAAGTAATGAAAAACTGTTTTTT
TRBJ1-5 TRBV28 NA NA 15 CASRRPRNSNQPQHF TGTGCCAGCAGGAGGCCAAGAAATAGCAATCAGCCCCAGCATTTT
TRBJ2-1 TRBV10-2 NA many 15 CASSPERDAYNEQFF TGCGCCAGCAGTCCTGAAAGGGACGCCTACAATGAGCAGTTCTTC
TRBJ2-3 TRBV20-1 NA NA 13 CIASLWGTDTQYF TGCATTGCTAGTTTGTGGGGCACGGATACGCAGTATTTT
TRBJ2-1 TRBV11-3 TRBD2 NA 13 CASSFGRASELFF TGTGCCAGCAGTTTCGGGAGGGCCAGTGAGCTGTTCTTC
TRBJ1-5 TRBV6-2/TRBV6-3 TRBD1 NA 15 CASTLGQGARPPQHF TGTGCCAGTACCCTAGGACAGGGGGCGCGTCCGCCCCAGCATTTT
TRBJ2-5 TRBV11-1 NA NA 14 CASRFTSGGETHYF TGTGCCAGCAGGTTTACATCGGGTGGAGAGACCCATTACTTC
TRBJ2-1 TRBV20-1 NA NA 15 CSARGWPSSYNEQFF TGCAGTGCTAGAGGTTGGCCTAGCAGCTACAATGAGCAGTTCTTC
TRBJ2-3 TRBV24-1 NA NA 15 CATSDFGRCTDTQYF TGTGCCACCAGTGATTTCGGACGGTGCACAGATACGCAGTATTTT
TRBJ2-5 TRBV11-2 NA NA 13 CARSKGSGETQNF TGTGCCAGGAGCAAGGGCTCGGGGGAGACCCAGAACTTC
TRBJ2-5 TRBV11-2 NA NA 16 CASSSTMWGPYETQYF TGTGCCAGCAGCTCCACAATGTGGGGGCCATACGAGACCCAGTACTTC
TRBJ2-1 TRBV6-2/TRBV6-3 TRBD2 many 16 CASSYLLAGPLNEQFF TGTGCCAGCAGTTACTTGCTAGCGGGTCCTCTGAATGAGCAGTTCTTC
TRBJ1-1 TRBV20-1 NA NA 14 CSTRAGRPNTEVFF TGCAGTACTAGAGCGGGAAGACCGAACACTGAAGTTTTCTTT
TRBJ1-5 TRBV28 NA NA 13 CASSFRVDQPQHF TGTGCCAGCAGTTTCCGGGTAGATCAGCCCCAGCATTTT
TRBJ2-5 TRBV11-2 NA NA 16 CASSSTMAGPNETQYF TGTGCCAGCAGCTCCACAATGGCGGGGCCAAATGAGACTCAATACTTC
TRBJ1-3 TRBV5-4 NA NA 15 CVSSLGPSSGNTIYF TGTGTCAGCAGCTTGGGCCCAAGCTCTGGAAACACCATATATTTT
TRBJ2-1 TRBV12-3/TRBV12-4 TRBD2 NA 15 CVSSTSGGKYSEQFF TGTGTCAGCAGCACTAGCGGGGGGAAATACAGTGAGCAGTTCTTC
TRBJ2-3 TRBV12-3/TRBV12-4 NA NA 13 CASTPVTTDTQFF TGTGCAAGCACCCCCGTTACCACAGATACGCAGTTTTTT
TRBJ2-3 TRBV9 TRBD1 NA 14 CASSVAQGADTQYF TGTGCCAGCAGCGTAGCTCAGGGGGCGGATACGCAGTATTTT